This is a list of T cell receptor beta chains from one sample in a study of control samples from healthy donors and cancer patients. TCRdb's copy holds only in-frame clones and misses some; the assay was immunoSEQ multiplex PCR. This sample yields hundreds of thousands of clones, of which 80% to 95% are seen a single time; approximately 6.3% belongs to the top ten. Material for sequencing was PBMCs. All receptors come from a man aged 35-49 years with head and neck cancer. The CDR3 runs from the conserved cysteine through the conserved F or W. D genes are given only for firm matches. Expanded clones get a size class; other rows say once, few or many, or leave the size out.

abundance	v_gene	j_gene	d_gene	CDR3nt	CDR3aa
-	TRBV4-2	TRBJ2-7	-	TGTGCCAGCAGCCAAGTGGCCTACGGCCAGACATACTACGAGCAGTACTTC	CASSQVAYGQTYYEQYF
-	TRBV27	TRBJ1-6	-	TGTGCCAGCAGTTTAGGAGGGTTGATGGGTTCACCCCTCCACTTT	CASSLGGLMGSPLHF
-	TRBV6-7	TRBJ1-1	TRBD1	TGTGCCAGCACTTCCGGGACAGGGACGGAGAACACTGAAGCTTTCTTT	CASTSGTGTENTEAFF
once	TRBV5-5	TRBJ2-7	-	TGTGCCAGCAGCCAAAAGAACTACGAGCAGTACTTC	CASSQKNYEQYF
once	TRBV2	TRBJ1-4	-	TGTGCCAGCAGTGAATACAGAGAAAAACTGTTTTTT	CASSEYREKLFF
few	TRBV28	TRBJ2-1	-	TGTGCCAGCAGTGGACTCGAGTTCCCCCGTTACAATGAGCAGTTCTTC	CASSGLEFPRYNEQFF
-	TRBV19	TRBJ1-1	-	TGTGCCAGTAGTATAGTAAGGGGTATCGGGACTGAAGCTTTCTTT	CASSIVRGIGTEAFF
-	TRBV28	TRBJ2-1	-	TGTGCCAGCAGGCAGAGCTTCTCCTACAATGAGCAGTTCTTC	CASRQSFSYNEQFF
-	TRBV19	TRBJ1-5	-	TGTGCCAGTAGTATCGGGAATCAGCCCCAGCATTTT	CASSIGNQPQHF
-	TRBV6-5	TRBJ2-1	TRBD1	TGTGCCAGCAACGGACAGGGTAACAATGAGCAGTTCTTC	CASNGQGNNEQFF
-	TRBV6-2/TRBV6-3	TRBJ2-3	-	TGTGCCAGCAGTTACTTTCACCACACAGATACGCAGTATTTT	CASSYFHHTDTQYF
once	TRBV4-1	TRBJ2-7	-	TGCGCCAGCAGCCAAACAGGCCTCTCCTACGAGCAGTACTTC	CASSQTGLSYEQYF
once	TRBV28	TRBJ2-5	-	TGTGCCAGCAGTTTTGTGGAGACCCAGTACTTC	CASSFVETQYF
-	TRBV30	TRBJ2-6	-	TGTGCCTGGAGTGGGGGCACTGGGGCCAACGTCCTGACTTTC	CAWSGGTGANVLTF
-	TRBV5-1	TRBJ2-2	-	TGCGCCAGCAGCTTGTTTCCCTCGGCGGGCACCGGGGAGCTGTTTTTT	CASSLFPSAGTGELFF
once	TRBV7-2	TRBJ2-3	-	TGTGCCAGCAGCCTGGGATGGGGGGAGTATTTT	CASSLGWGEYF
-	TRBV6-5	TRBJ1-1	TRBD1	TGTGCCAGCAGTAACTACAGGGGACCTGAAGCTTTCTTT	CASSNYRGPEAFF
-	TRBV15	TRBJ2-4	-	TGTGCCACCAGCGGGCGCAAAAACATTCAGTACTTC	CATSGRKNIQYF
-	TRBV20-1	TRBJ1-1	-	TGCAGTGCTAGTTTAGGGCGGAATCCCTGGAACACTGAAGCTTTCTTT	CSASLGRNPWNTEAFF
-	TRBV30	TRBJ1-1	TRBD1	TGTGCCGGGGGACAGGGACCTTTGAACACTGAAGCTTTCTTT	CAGGQGPLNTEAFF
-	TRBV7-2	TRBJ2-2	-	TGTGCCAGCAGCTTTTACAGGAGTAACACCGGGGAGCTGTTTTTT	CASSFYRSNTGELFF
-	TRBV11-2	TRBJ2-1	TRBD2	TGTGCCAGCAGCCCCACGGTTGGGCTAGCGGGGGGCCGGGAGCAGTTCTTC	CASSPTVGLAGGREQFF
-	TRBV7-8	TRBJ2-1	TRBD2	TGTGCCAGCAGCTTAGTGAGCGGGCTAGCGGGAGAGGGGCAGTTCTTC	CASSLVSGLAGEGQFF
-	TRBV28	TRBJ1-2	TRBD1	TGTGCCAGCAGTTTAGGGGACAGGGGAAACTATGGCTACACCTTC	CASSLGDRGNYGYTF
-	TRBV6-2/TRBV6-3	TRBJ1-5	-	TGTGCCAGCAGTCGGGGGACAAGCAATCAGCCCCAGCATTTT	CASSRGTSNQPQHF
-	TRBV28	TRBJ2-5	-	TGTGCCAGCAGGTTCCCAACCCAAGAGACCCAGTACTTC	CASRFPTQETQYF
-	TRBV3-1/TRBV3-2	TRBJ1-4	TRBD1	TGTGCCAGCAGCCAGACCCAGGGGGGAACTAATGAAAAACTGTTTTTT	CASSQTQGGTNEKLFF
-	TRBV3-1/TRBV3-2	TRBJ2-7	-	TGTGCCAGCAGCCAAGATGGCCGCTTACTAGGTTACGAGCAGTACTTC	CASSQDGRLLGYEQYF
-	TRBV9	TRBJ2-1	TRBD2	TGTGCCAGCAGCGTATCCATAGCGGGAGGGCCGTCCTACAATGAGCAGTTCTTC	CASSVSIAGGPSYNEQFF
-	TRBV6-6	TRBJ1-2	TRBD1	TGTGCCAGCAGTTTATCTGACAGGGTGGATGGCTACACCTTC	CASSLSDRVDGYTF
-	TRBV29-1	TRBJ2-7	-	TGCAGCGTTGGGGCTAAGGATCTCGAGCAGTACTTC	CSVGAKDLEQYF
-	TRBV5-5	TRBJ1-2	-	TGTGCCAGCAGCTTGATGGGTACGACAGACTTGCAAGGCTACACCTTC	CASSLMGTTDLQGYTF
-	TRBV7-2	TRBJ2-7	-	TGTGCCAGCACCCCGCAGGGCTACGAGCAGTACTTC	CASTPQGYEQYF
-	TRBV19	TRBJ1-1	TRBD1	TGTGCCATCGCCGGGACAGGGAGGTCGGACACTGAAGCTTTCTTT	CAIAGTGRSDTEAFF
-	TRBV19	TRBJ2-2	-	TGTGCCAGTAGTACCCGAGTTCCCCCCCAAGGCGGGGAGCTGTTTTTT	CASSTRVPPQGGELFF
-	TRBV7-3	TRBJ1-6	TRBD1	TGTGCCAGCAGCTTACTGGCAGGGGGCTCGTCACCCCTCCACTTT	CASSLLAGGSSPLHF
-	TRBV27	TRBJ2-5	-	TGTGCCAGCAGTTCCCTCGCGGGCACGAAAGAGACCCAGTACTTC	CASSSLAGTKETQYF
few	TRBV7-2	TRBJ2-4	TRBD1	TGTGCCAGCAGCCCCCGGACAGGGGGCGATAACATTCAGTACTTC	CASSPRTGGDNIQYF
once	TRBV5-5	TRBJ1-4	TRBD1	TGTGCCAGCAGCTCACCGACAGGGGCCTATGAAAAACTGTTTTTT	CASSSPTGAYEKLFF
-	TRBV28	TRBJ1-1	-	TGTGCCAGCAGTCCAACTACCGAAGCTTTCTTT	CASSPTTEAFF
few	TRBV7-2	TRBJ2-5	TRBD2	TGTGCCAGCAGCTTACTTGGCGGGAGTGAGACCCAGTACTTC	CASSLLGGSETQYF
-	TRBV3-1/TRBV3-2	TRBJ1-2	-	TGTGCCAGCAGCCCTACAAGAGTTTACAATGGCTACACCTTC	CASSPTRVYNGYTF
-	TRBV3-1/TRBV3-2	TRBJ2-2	TRBD2	TGTGCCAGCAGCCGAGGACTAGGCAGGGACGGGGAGCTGTTTTTT	CASSRGLGRDGELFF
-	TRBV29-1	TRBJ1-1	-	TGCAGCGTTGGCGTGCGTCAGACTGAAGCTTTCTTT	CSVGVRQTEAFF
-	TRBV4-3	TRBJ1-6	-	TGCGCCAGCAGCCAAGATGCGGGGGGCGGTTCACCCCTCCACTTT	CASSQDAGGGSPLHF
-	TRBV7-8	TRBJ1-2	TRBD1	TGTGCCAGCAGCTTAACCCTGGGACAGGGGGGCCATGGCTACACCTTC	CASSLTLGQGGHGYTF
-	TRBV7-9	TRBJ1-2	TRBD1	TGTGCCAGCAGCCCAAGCCGGGACAGCAACTATGGCTACACCTTC	CASSPSRDSNYGYTF
few	TRBV3-1/TRBV3-2	TRBJ2-2	-	TGTGCCAGCAGCTTGGGACTGACCGGGGAGCTGTTTTTT	CASSLGLTGELFF
once	TRBV28	TRBJ2-1	TRBD1	TGTGCCAGCAGTTTTTCATTAGGGACAGCCTCCTACAATGAGCAGTTCTTC	CASSFSLGTASYNEQFF
-	TRBV19	TRBJ1-2	-	TGTGCCAGTAAGGGACAAGTCCCGTATGGCTACACCTTC	CASKGQVPYGYTF
-	TRBV29-1	TRBJ2-7	-	TGCAGCGTTGAATCAGGAGGGGGCTGGGAGCAGTACTTC	CSVESGGGWEQYF
-	TRBV5-6	TRBJ1-6	-	TGTGCCAGCAGCTTGGTACCGGGACCCCTCCACTTT	CASSLVPGPLHF